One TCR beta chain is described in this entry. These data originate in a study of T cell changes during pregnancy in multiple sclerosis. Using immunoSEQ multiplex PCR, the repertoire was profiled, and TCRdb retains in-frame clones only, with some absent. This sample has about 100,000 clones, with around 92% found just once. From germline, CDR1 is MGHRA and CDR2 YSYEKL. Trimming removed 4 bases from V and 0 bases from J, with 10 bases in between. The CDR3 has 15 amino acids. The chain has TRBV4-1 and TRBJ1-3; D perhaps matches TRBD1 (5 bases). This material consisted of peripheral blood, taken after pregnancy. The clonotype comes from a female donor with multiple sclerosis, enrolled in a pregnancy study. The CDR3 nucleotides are TGCGCCAGCAGCCCGCGGACAAACTCTGGAAACACCATATATTTT. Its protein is CASSPRTNSGNTIYF.